This entry describes one T cell receptor (beta chain). Its binding antigen is unknown. Base qualities are not recorded, but no much larger clone differs from it by a single base. This sample stems from a study of control samples from healthy donors and cancer patients (dated by TCRdb to 2020 to 2022). The library was produced with the immunoSEQ multiplex PCR assay. TCRdb holds this immuneACCESS table with in-frame rearrangements only. Some clones are missing; in checked studies, unresolved V genes explain under half, and the rest has no known cause. This sample comprises roughly 83,000 clones, about four fifths of them detected only once. About 10% of the sample is in the top ten clones. V is cut by 5 bases and J by 1 base, and the space between the germline ends is 15 bases. According to the germline V gene (reference sequence), CDR1 reads MNHEY and CDR2 reads SMNVEV. The CDR3, from cysteine to phenylalanine, totals 15 residues. Of the read, only the CDR3 DNA is kept; its 45 bases are in frame from base 1.

The receptor comes from a woman aged 55 to 70 in good health. Sequencing input: blood. The chain is assembled from TRBV27 and TRBJ2-7; TRBD2 could be the D gene, as 5 bases match. The CDR3 loop reads CASSPSWGVSYEQYF. The DNA reads as follows: TGTGCCAGCAGTCCTAGCTGGGGTGTTTCCTACGAGCAGTACTTC.